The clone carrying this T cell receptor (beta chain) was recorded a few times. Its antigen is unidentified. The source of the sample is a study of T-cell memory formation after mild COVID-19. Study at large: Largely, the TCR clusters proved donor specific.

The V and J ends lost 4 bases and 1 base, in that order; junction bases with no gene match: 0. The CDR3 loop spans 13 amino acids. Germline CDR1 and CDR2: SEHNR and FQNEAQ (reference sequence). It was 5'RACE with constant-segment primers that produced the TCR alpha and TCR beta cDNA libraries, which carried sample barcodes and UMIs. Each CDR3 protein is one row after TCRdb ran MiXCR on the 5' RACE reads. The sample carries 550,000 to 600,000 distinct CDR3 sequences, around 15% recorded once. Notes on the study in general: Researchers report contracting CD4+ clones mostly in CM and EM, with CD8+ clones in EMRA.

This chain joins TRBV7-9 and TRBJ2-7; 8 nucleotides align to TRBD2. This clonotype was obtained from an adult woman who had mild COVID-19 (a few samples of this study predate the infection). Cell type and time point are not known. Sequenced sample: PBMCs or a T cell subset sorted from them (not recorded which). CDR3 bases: TGTGCCAGCAGCTCTAGCGGGTCCTACGAGCAGTACTTC. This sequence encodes CASSSSGSYEQYF.